These 11 T cell receptor beta chains originate from one sample sequenced in a study of shared clonotypes between healthy human individuals. The naive CD8 population came from CD45RO-negative cells selected for CCR7, without terminally differentiated effector memory CD45RA+ cells. Assay used: immunoSEQ multiplex PCR; TCRdb lists only in-frame clones, some missing. The table shows 600,000 or so clones, with roughly 98% occurring only once. Material: naive CD8+ T cells sorted from blood. The receptors originated from a man aged 30-40 years in good health.

The rearrangement uses TRBV27 and TRBJ2-3, with D perhaps TRBD1 (5 bases). Germline CDR1 is MNHEY and CDR2 is SMNVEV (reference sequence). V lost 3 bases and J lost 3, with 10 bases in between. This CDR3 spans 14 amino acids. CDR3 residues: CASSFARATDTQYF. CDR3 DNA: TGTGCCAGCAGTTTTGCCAGGGCGACAGATACGCAGTATTTT.

This chain joins TRBV9 and TRBJ2-5; 13 bases match TRBD2. Germline V CDR1 and CDR2: SGDLS, YYNGEE. The CDR3 is 17 amino acids. Losses at the gene ends were 4 bases for V and 2 bases for J; bases not matched to a gene: 8. This CDR3 reads CASSPAGTSGAQETQYF. In DNA form, the CDR3 reads TGTGCCAGCAGCCCGGCCGGGACTAGCGGGGCACAAGAGACCCAGTACTTC.

The V gene is TRBV19, the J gene TRBJ2-5, with 9 bases identical to TRBD1. The CDR3 spans 15 residues. Germline V CDR1 and CDR2: LNHDA, SQIVND (reference sequence). V shed 4 bases and J 4 bases; nucleotides not matched to a gene: 7. This CDR3 is CASSTTGGFSETQYF. The CDR3, as DNA: TGTGCCAGTAGTACGACAGGGGGATTTTCAGAGACCCAGTACTTC.

In the case of this clone: This sample includes further DNA sequences coding for the same CDR3. The chain carries TRBV7-6 and TRBJ2-3; D unresolved. Germline loops: CDR1 SGHVS, CDR2 FNYEAQ. Trimming took off 0 bases at V and 0 bases at J, with 4 bases between the two ends. The CDR3 loop spans 14 amino acids. DNA for the CDR3: TGTGCCAGCAGCTTAGCGGGAAGCACAGATACGCAGTATTTT. Its protein is CASSLAGSTDTQYF.

The CDR3 region is CASSSLAGQGDNEQFF. CDR3 in DNA: TGTGCCAGCAGCTCTCTAGCGGGTCAGGGCGACAATGAGCAGTTCTTC. The chain combines TRBV7-9 with TRBJ2-1; TRBD2 agrees at 8 bases. Per germline, CDR1 SEHNR and CDR2 FQNEAQ (reference sequence). The CDR3 is 16 residues long. The trim removed 4 bases at V and 5 bases at J, leaving 10 bases unmatched.

The gene calls are TRBV6-1 and TRBJ2-7; 11 positions match TRBD2. V gave up 3 bases and J gave up 6 bases; unmatched junction bases: 19. Germline V gives CDR1 MNHNS, CDR2 SASEGT. The CDR3 totals 19 residues. In DNA form, the CDR3 reads TGTGCCAGCAGTGATCATAGTTTCCGAATAGCGGGAGGGCCTTCCGAGCAGTACTTC. This translates into CASSDHSFRIAGGPSEQYF.

V is TRBV9 and J is TRBJ2-1; D unresolved. Germline V gene sequence: CDR1 SGDLS, CDR2 YYNGEE. The CDR3 covers 10 residues. V was pared by 3 bases and J by 11 bases, with 6 bases between. CDR3 region: CASSGAQQFF. The CDR3 DNA follows: TGTGCCAGCAGCGGGGCTCAGCAGTTCTTC.

The chain couples TRBV7-6 to TRBJ2-3; 11 nucleotides align to TRBD1. Germline CDR1 is SGHVS and CDR2 is FNYEAQ. The CDR3 consists of 16 residues. With 7 bases clipped from V and 3 bases from J, the junction kept 9 bases outside the gene matches. As DNA, the CDR3 is TGTGCCAGCACCGAGGTGGGACAGGGGGTAACAGATACGCAGTATTTT. Its protein is CASTEVGQGVTDTQYF. Variable domain in full (rest from reference TRBV7-6 and TRBJ2-3): GAGVSQSPRYKVTKRGQDVALRCDPISGHVSLYWYRQALGQGPEFLTYFNYEAQQDKSGLPNDRFSAERPEGSISTLTIQRTEQRDSAMYRCASTEVGQGVTDTQYFGPGTRLTVL.

The chain joins TRBV10-1 to TRBJ2-3; 7 nucleotides match TRBD2. V trimming: 3 bases; J trimming: 4 bases; junction bases outside the gene matches: 10. In germline, CDR1 is WNHNN, CDR2 SYGVQD (reference sequence). The CDR3 covers 16 residues. The CDR3 DNA follows: TGCGCCAGCAGTGATGCCGCAAGCGGGAACTCAGATACGCAGTATTTT. It yields the protein CASSDAASGNSDTQYF.

The V call is TRBV11-2, the J call TRBJ2-7; 8 positions agree with TRBD1. Trimming cost V 2 bases and J 3 bases; bases outside gene matches: 6. Germline loops: CDR1 SGHAT, CDR2 FQNNGV. There are 15 residues in the CDR3. Written as DNA, the CDR3 is TGTGCCAGCAGCTTACCTCGGACAGGGAACTACGAGCAGTACTTC. Translated, it gives CASSLPRTGNYEQYF.

The CDR3: CASSSRTEKETQYF. Here the CDR3 DNA reads TGCGCCAGCAGCTCCCGGACAGAAAAAGAGACCCAGTACTTC. V usage is TRBV5-1 and J usage is TRBJ2-5; possible D gene TRBD1, 6 bases. Per the germline V gene, CDR1 is SGHRS and CDR2 is YFSETQ. The CDR3 is 14 amino acids. The V end lost 3 bases, the J end lost 3 bases, and 12 bases lay between the germline ends. Based on the CDR3 plus reference TRBV5-1 and TRBJ2-5, the full variable domain is KAGVTQTPRYLIKTRGQQVTLSCSPISGHRSVSWYQQTPGQGLQFLFEYFSETQRNKGNFPGRFSGRQFSNSRSEMNVSTLELGDSALYLCASSSRTEKETQYFGPGTRLLVL.